This T cell receptor beta chain was captured in a study of blood T cell repertoires in COVID-19. Per the original data handling: Estimation of nucleated cell counts was performed using reference gene primer amplification. Here immunoSEQ multiplex PCR was the method, and the copy in TCRdb shows in-frame clones only, minus some. From that table come the V and J calls and clone size; the DNA was used to work out D and trimming. Among a few hundred thousand clones listed, approximately 84% were seen once. The V gene lost 4 bases and the J gene lost 2 bases, with 15 bases spanning the gap. CDR3 length: 16 amino acids. Germline assignment: CDR1 SEHNR and CDR2 FQNEAQ (reference sequence). Recruits, aged about 18 to 95 years, lived in around 24 US areas. Clinical history as reported by participants underpinned cohort assignment. Two negative PCRs, clearance, or symptom resolution were required of recovered Cohort 3 donors.

This receptor was obtained from a woman between 25 and 40 years old who had recovered from COVID-19. The sample comprised PBMCs or T cells enriched from blood (not recorded which). This rearrangement joins TRBV7-9 to TRBJ2-1; D perhaps matches TRBD1 (6 bases). CDR3 DNA: TGTGCCAGCAGCTCAAGAGGCTGGGACACCTACAATGAGCAGTTCTTC. Its translation: CASSSRGWDTYNEQFF.